The source of this TCR beta chain is a study of long-term antiretroviral therapy in people with HIV. Overall study results and limits: No data on ART adherence, viral resistance or therapy changes.

A note on this clone: The antigen is unknown.

They ran version v3.0 of the immunoSEQ assay at survey level. Method: immunoSEQ multiplex PCR; TCRdb's copy keeps in-frame clones and lacks some. The table has tens of thousands of clones, around 82% seen once; the top ten hold about 10%. 1-10 million cryopreserved PBMC were held in samples before DNA extraction. This CDR3 comprises 15 residues. Germline assignment: CDR1 MNHNY and CDR2 SVGAGI (reference sequence). Losses at the gene ends were 8 bases for V and 4 bases for J; bases not matched to a gene: 9. The rearrangement links TRBV6-6 to TRBJ2-2; the match to TRBD1 covers 8 bases. The receptor was isolated from a man aged 35 to 55 with HIV. The sequences come from unsorted PBMCs, collected 2.4 years after starting antiretroviral therapy. The CDR3 reads CASPSRTGFTGELFF. In DNA, the CDR3 is TGTGCCAGCCCTTCGAGGACAGGGTTCACCGGGGAGCTGTTTTTT.